This T cell receptor beta chain is drawn from a study of blood T cell repertoires in COVID-19. V gave up 5 bases and J gave up 4 bases; unmatched junction bases: 7. The CDR3 is 14 residues long. The germline V gene has CDR1 LNHDA and CDR2 SQIVND (reference sequence). Living in 25 or so US areas, the participants were between roughly 18 and 89 years of age. Per the study methods: Amplified reference gene primers provided the basis for estimating nucleated cell counts. Method: immunoSEQ multiplex PCR; TCRdb's copy keeps in-frame clones and lacks some. D and trimming were read from the DNA, whereas the V and J calls and clone size are those reported in that table. The sample lists about 170,000 clones, about four fifths seen once, with about 4% in the top ten.

The sequencing sample was made of PBMCs or T cells enriched from blood (not recorded which). The TCR comes from a woman between 50 and 59 years old in a cohort exposed to, infected with or recovered from COVID-19 (not recorded which). The chain employs TRBV19 and TRBJ1-1; TRBD1 aligns across 7 bases. The CDR3 loop is CASSPGDRVTEAFF. CDR3 bases: TGTGCCAGTAGTCCCGGAGACAGGGTCACTGAAGCTTTCTTT.